This T cell receptor (beta chain) was observed in a study of PD-L1 blockade in urothelial cancer. As to time point: pretreatment peripheral blood. Sequenced by immunoSEQ multiplex PCR; TCRdb stores in-frame clones only, minus some. The sample has approximately 45,000 clones, around 86% seen once. CDR3 length equals 15 residues. Trimming took 6 bases from V and 2 from J, leaving 17 bases between them. Germline-derived CDR1 and CDR2 are MNHEY and SVGAGI. This sequence was found in a man between 45 and 60 years old with urothelial cancer. The sample was PBMCs, taken around atezolizumab (anti-PD-L1) treatment. This chain joins TRBV6-5 and TRBJ2-7; TRBD2 is a possible D gene (6 bases). The DNA for the CDR3 is TGTGCCAGCAGCCGGACCGGGACTGAAACCTACGAGCAGTACTTC. Its protein product is CASSRTGTETYEQYF.